What follows are 6 T cell receptor beta chains derived from one specimen sequenced in a study of identical twins. Via MiXCR, TCRdb re-called the 5' RACE reads, giving one row per CDR3 protein. The table includes some 1,600,000 distinct CDR3 sequences, under 35% detected once. The sequencing input was cord blood. The receptors were gathered from a newborn girl in good health.

The rearrangement uses TRBV6-2 or TRBV6-3 and TRBJ1-5, with D unresolved. Trimming took 8 bases from V and 8 from J, leaving 13 bases between them. The germline V gene has CDR1 MNHEY and CDR2 SVGEGT. CDR3 length equals 12 residues. DNA for the CDR3: TGTGCCAGCGGGCAGACCTTTGAGCCCCAGCATTTT. This encodes CASGQTFEPQHF.

V is TRBV19 and J is TRBJ1-5; no clear D. The CDR3 has 13 residues. V was pared by 3 bases and J by 7 bases, with 10 bases between. Per the germline V gene, CDR1 is LNHDA and CDR2 is SQIVND (reference sequence). As DNA, the CDR3 is TGTGCCAGTAGTATGGCAGGAAGACAGCCCCAGCATTTT. Translation gives CASSMAGRQPQHF.

The chain has TRBV29-1 and TRBJ2-5; D not resolved. Germline V lookup: CDR1 SQVTM, CDR2 ANQGSEA. The V end lost 4 bases, the J end lost 11 bases, and 23 bases lay between the germline ends. This CDR3 is built from 14 residues. CDR3 nucleotides: TGCAGCGTTGGCCAACCATGGCAGAACAGTGAGCAGTACTTC. Residues: CSVGQPWQNSEQYF.

The chain combines TRBV19 with TRBJ1-5; no firm D call. V was clipped by 6 bases and J by 3 bases, with 18 bases between them. The CDR3 runs 16 residues. Germline assignment: CDR1 LNHDA and CDR2 SQIVND (reference sequence). The CDR3, as DNA: TGTGCCAGTAGGCCCCCCTTTGGTGGAATCAATCAGCCCCAGCATTTT. Translated, it gives CASRPPFGGINQPQHF. Full variable domain (remainder filled in from reference TRBV19 and TRBJ1-5): DGGITQSPKYLFRKEGQNVTLSCEQNLNHDAMYWYRQDPGQGLRLIYYSQIVNDFQKGDIAEGYSVSREKKESFPLTVTSAQKNPTAFYLCASRPPFGGINQPQHFGDGTRLSIL.

This clonotype was recorded a few times. The V and J genes are TRBV5-1 and TRBJ2-1, with 9 bases identical to TRBD2. Germline CDR1 reads SGHRS; CDR2 reads YFSETQ. V was pared by 1 base and J by 5 bases, with 7 bases of the junction left unmatched. The CDR3 has 16 residues. CDR3 sequence: CASSLRRLAGNNEQFF. CDR3 bases: TGCGCCAGCAGCTTGAGGCGGCTAGCGGGGAACAATGAGCAGTTCTTC. The full variable domain, with the rest looked up from reference TRBV5-1 and TRBJ2-1, is KAGVTQTPRYLIKTRGQQVTLSCSPISGHRSVSWYQQTPGQGLQFLFEYFSETQRNKGNFPGRFSGRQFSNSRSEMNVSTLELGDSALYLCASSLRRLAGNNEQFFGPGTRLTVL.

Comments on this clonotype: Its ends do not fully match the called genes, so a read error is possible. This sequence joins TRBV27 and TRBJ2-5; D not certain. This CDR3 spans 10 amino acids. CDR1 and CDR2 (germline): MNHEY, SMNVEV (reference sequence). The CDR3 region has the DNA TGTGTCAGCAGTTTAGAGACCCAGTACTTC. Its translation is CVSSLETQYF.